This T cell receptor beta chain was profiled in a study of T cells of healthy individuals (dated by TCRdb to the late 2010s). The library was produced with 5' RACE. TCRdb names Illumina MiSeq as the instrument used. TCRdb reprocessing: public reads trimmed at Q25 with fastp, clones called with MiXCR, in-frame beta chains kept. Every CDR3 protein is listed once, alongside the most common genes and DNA of its rows. For this sample the table gives around 40,000 distinct CDR3 sequences, of which roughly 4.3% were detected only once. The ten largest clones add up to over 8.5% of the sample. The junction shows trimming of 6 bases on V and 7 bases on J, plus 12 bases between the germline ends. The CDR3 spans 12 residues, from the cysteine through the phenylalanine. Only the CDR3 DNA stays, 36 bases, in frame from base 1. Via the germline V gene, CDR1 is SNHLY and CDR2 FYNNEI. This clonotype appeared a few times. The antigen this receptor binds is unknown. The input lacks base qualities; no much larger clone sits a single base away.

The chain couples TRBV2 to TRBJ1-2; the D gene is perhaps TRBD1, on 6 matching bases. The receptor comes from a human donor in good health. The DNA sequence is given as TGTGCCAGCAGCGGGGGGCGAGGTGGCTACACCTTC. The translation is CASSGGRGGYTF.